The clone carrying this TCR beta chain was observed a handful of times. Antigen: not known. From the 5' RACE reads, TCRdb called clonotypes with MiXCR, one entry per CDR3 protein. The sample holds 610,000 or so distinct CDR3 sequences; 9% to 15% are singletons and the top ten take 14% to 15%. The data belong to a study of T cells after yellow fever vaccination. Study-wide results and caveats: Peaking faster, on day 5 versus 15, the secondary response was nonetheless weaker. Some clonotypes, a small share, were shared between CD4 and CD8 compartments. Detected again after the booster were most primary-vaccination clones, at 95% to 98% CD4 and 80% to 90% CD8.

The sample here was PBMCs, taken on the day of the yellow fever booster vaccination. The receptor comes from a man in his thirties or forties who received the YFV17D yellow fever vaccine.

The CDR3 reads CASNPFPPGAGANVLTF. CDR3 DNA sequence: TGCGCCAGCAATCCCTTCCCTCCAGGGGCGGGGGCCAACGTCCTGACTTTC. The chain carries TRBV5-1 and TRBJ2-6; maybe TRBD1 (6 bases). The CDR3 extends over 17 amino acids. Between the trimmed V and J ends, which lost 6 bases and 4 bases, there was a span of 20 bases. Germline-derived CDR1 and CDR2 are SGHRS and YFSETQ.